This T cell receptor (beta chain) was observed in a study of regulatory T cells. Primers: 52 TRBV forward and 13 TRBJ reverse. TCRdb's copy holds only in-frame clones and misses some; the assay was immunoSEQ multiplex PCR. The sample records about 15,000 clones, around 90% being singletons. This clone was seen a handful of times. The receptor's source is a person between 18 and 35 years old with CD3G deficiency. Sequenced sample: CD8+ T cells sorted from blood.

The CDR3 reads CASSSPARNEQFF. The CDR3 nucleotides are TGTGCCAGCAGCAGTCCCGCTAGGAATGAGCAGTTCTTC. This rearrangement joins TRBV7-9 to TRBJ2-1; D not certain. The CDR3 has 13 amino acids. Trimming removed 5 bases at V and 7 bases at J, with 12 bases between. CDR1 is SEHNR, CDR2 FQNEAQ, per germline (reference sequence).